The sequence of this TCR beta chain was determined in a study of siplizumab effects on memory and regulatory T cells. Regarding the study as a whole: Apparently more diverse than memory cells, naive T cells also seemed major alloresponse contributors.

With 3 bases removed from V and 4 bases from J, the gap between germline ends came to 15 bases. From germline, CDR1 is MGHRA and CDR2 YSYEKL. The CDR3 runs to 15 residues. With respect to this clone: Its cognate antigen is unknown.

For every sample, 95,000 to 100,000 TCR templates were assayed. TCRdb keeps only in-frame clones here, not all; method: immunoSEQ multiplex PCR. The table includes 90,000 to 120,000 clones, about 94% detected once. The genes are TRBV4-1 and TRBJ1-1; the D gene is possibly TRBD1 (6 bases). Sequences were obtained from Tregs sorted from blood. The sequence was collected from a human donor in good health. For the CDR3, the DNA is TGCGCCAGCAGCCATGGTGACAGGTGGGGCACTGAAGCTTTCTTT. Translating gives CASSHGDRWGTEAFF.